This T cell receptor (beta chain) emerged from a study of beta chain features in type 1 diabetes. The CDR3 spans 16 residues. The germline V gene encodes CDR1 MDHEN and CDR2 SYDVKM. Trimming removed 3 bases from V and 3 bases from J, with 18 bases in between. The table lists this clone with a few counts. The study reverse transcribed the entire isolated RNA, so it sequenced expressed TCRB transcripts. Sequenced by immunoSEQ multiplex PCR; TCRdb stores in-frame clones only, minus some. The sample records some 900,000 clones, around a sixth being singletons. Source material: naive CD4+ T cells from blood. The V and J genes are TRBV28 and TRBJ2-7; D is unclear. The sequence was collected from a woman between 18 and 29 years old in good health. CDR3 nucleotide sequence: TGTGCCAGCAGTTTTTTCTCCAGGTCAAAAATCTACGAGCAGTACTTC. This codes for CASSFFSRSKIYEQYF.